Each of the 7 T cell receptor beta chains below was sequenced from the same sample in a study of response to subunit inactivated influenza vaccine. TCRdb processed the RT-PCR reads anew with MiXCR; each CDR3 protein has one entry. The sample lists 250,000 to 350,000 distinct CDR3 sequences, roughly 22% seen once, with about a tenth in the top ten. This specimen consisted of PBMCs from blood, obtained about 20 months after vaccination. Receptors were obtained from a man between 50 and 75 years old who received an inactivated influenza vaccine.

This rearrangement joins TRBV4-3 to TRBJ1-6; weak D call: TRBD1 (6 bases). The germline V and J ends were trimmed by 4 bases and 8 bases, with 18 bases remaining between them. Germline V gives CDR1 LGHNA, CDR2 YSLEER. The length of the CDR3 is 16 residues. The CDR3 region is CASSRERGGEYSPLHF. Written as DNA, the CDR3 is TGCGCCAGCAGCCGGGAGAGAGGGGGTGAATATTCACCCCTCCACTTT.

The chain is built from TRBV4-1 and TRBJ2-3; 7 bases are a match to TRBD2. Germline assignment: CDR1 MGHRA and CDR2 YSYEKL. This CDR3 is 14 amino acids long. The V segment lost 4 bases and the J segment 1 base; nucleotides outside the gene matches: 2. The CDR3 spells CASSRSGGTDTQYF. The DNA of the CDR3 is TGCGCCAGCAGCCGAAGCGGGGGCACAGATACGCAGTATTTT.

The V gene is TRBV7-2, the J gene TRBJ1-5, with TRBD1 identical over 9 bases. This CDR3 has 16 residues. Trimming at V came to 0 bases and at J to 6 bases, leaving 6 bases not matched to a gene. The V gene's germline CDR1 is SGHTA and CDR2 FQGNSA. CDR3 nucleotides: TGTGCCAGCAGCTTAGCTTCTACAGGGGGCGGTCAGCCCCAGCATTTT. As protein: CASSLASTGGGQPQHF. Full variable domain (missing parts from reference TRBV7-2 and TRBJ1-5): GAGVSQSPSNKVTEKGKDVELRCDPISGHTALYWYRQSLGQGLEFLIYFQGNSAPDKSGLPSDRFSAERTGGSVSTLTIQRTQQEDSAVYLCASSLASTGGGQPQHFGDGTRLSIL.

As regards this clonotype: A much larger clone is a single base away; this may be a read error. The gene calls are TRBV6-5 and TRBJ2-6; no firm D call. The CDR3 sequence is 14 residues long. CDR1 is MNHEY, CDR2 SVGAGI, per germline. V lost 4 bases, J lost 0 bases, and 4 bases lay in between. In nucleotides, the CDR3 is TGTGCCAGCAGTTCCTACTCTGGGGCCAACGTCCTGACTTTC. The encoded protein is CASSSYSGANVLTF.

This clonotype has a handful of counts. This chain connects TRBV2 to TRBJ1-6; TRBD1 agrees at 8 bases. The CDR3 is made up of 14 amino acids. Germline V gene sequence: CDR1 SNHLY, CDR2 FYNNEI. Unmatched junction bases numbered 9, after V lost 10 bases and J lost 7 bases. The CDR3 sequence: CATRVDRVNSPLHF. The CDR3 DNA follows: TGTGCCACAAGGGTGGACAGGGTAAATTCACCCCTCCACTTT.

V and J are TRBV10-3 and TRBJ2-3, with D unclear. The CDR3 consists of 13 residues. Germline CDR1 reads ENHRY; CDR2 reads SYGVKD. Trimming stripped 7 bases from V and 4 bases from J, with 12 bases between. CDR3 in amino acids: CAINKAPSDTQYF. The CDR3 coding sequence is TGTGCCATCAACAAGGCGCCGTCAGATACGCAGTATTTT.

This clonotype has a count of ten or more. The chain is built from TRBV7-2 and TRBJ1-4, with D uncertain. Germline V gives CDR1 SGHTA, CDR2 FQGNSA. CDR3 size: 13 residues. Trimming pared 1 base from V and 8 bases from J, leaving 8 bases between. For the CDR3, the DNA is TGTGCCAGCAGCTTAGTGCAGTGGGAAAAACTGTTTTTT. Protein product: CASSLVQWEKLFF.